The clone carrying this T cell receptor beta chain appeared once. Its antigen remains unknown. In germline, CDR1 is SGHVS, CDR2 FQNEAQ. The CDR3 runs to 16 residues. V was clipped by 5 bases and J by 2 bases, with 16 bases between them. Isolation of PBMCs gave at least 7 million cells per sample. This sample was taken from a study of blood T cells in healthy people across ages. A J-beta primer mix and a sample-barcoded 5' primer were used in a second PCR of about 7 to 12 cycles. Every sample returned 2.5 million or more CDR3-containing paired-end reads. TCRdb recomputed calls from the 5' RACE reads with MiXCR, one row per CDR3 protein. The repertoire holds over 1,500,000 distinct CDR3 sequences, roughly two fifths seen once, with about 23% in the top ten. Study observations and caveats: Donors of long life had a larger count of naive CD4+ cells and greater diversity than aged donors.

This sequence joins TRBV7-8 and TRBJ1-5, with unresolved D. The specimen sequenced was blood. This sequence was found in a human donor in good health. CDR3 sequence: CASSLTIGYGNQPQHF. The CDR3 DNA is TGTGCCAGCAGCCTGACCATTGGATATGGCAATCAGCCCCAGCATTTT.